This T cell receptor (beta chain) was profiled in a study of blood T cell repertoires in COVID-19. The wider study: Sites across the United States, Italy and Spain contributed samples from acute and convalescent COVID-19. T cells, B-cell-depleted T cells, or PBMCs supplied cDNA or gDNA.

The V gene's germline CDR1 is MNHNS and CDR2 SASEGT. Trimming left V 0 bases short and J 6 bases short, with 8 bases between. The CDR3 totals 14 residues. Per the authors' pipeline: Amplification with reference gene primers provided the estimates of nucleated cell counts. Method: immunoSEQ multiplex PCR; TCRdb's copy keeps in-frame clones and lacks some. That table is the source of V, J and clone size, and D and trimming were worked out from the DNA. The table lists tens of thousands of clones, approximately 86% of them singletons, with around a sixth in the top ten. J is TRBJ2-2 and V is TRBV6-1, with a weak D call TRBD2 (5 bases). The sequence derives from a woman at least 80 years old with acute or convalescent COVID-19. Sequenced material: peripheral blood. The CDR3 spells CASSEALGAGELFF. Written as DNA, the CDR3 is TGTGCCAGCAGTGAAGCACTCGGGGCCGGGGAGCTGTTTTTT.